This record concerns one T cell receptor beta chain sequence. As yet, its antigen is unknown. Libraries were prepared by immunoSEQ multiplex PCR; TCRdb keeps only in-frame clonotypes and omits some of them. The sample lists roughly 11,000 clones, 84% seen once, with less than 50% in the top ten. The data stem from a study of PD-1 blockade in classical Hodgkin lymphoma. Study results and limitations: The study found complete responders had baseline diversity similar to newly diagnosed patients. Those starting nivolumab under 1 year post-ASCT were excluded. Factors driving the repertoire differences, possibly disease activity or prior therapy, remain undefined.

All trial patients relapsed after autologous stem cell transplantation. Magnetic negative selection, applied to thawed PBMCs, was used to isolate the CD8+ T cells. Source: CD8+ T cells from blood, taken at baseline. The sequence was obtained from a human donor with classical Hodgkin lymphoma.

The CDR3 nucleotides are TGTGCCAGCGGCTACGGGGGGAGCTCCTACAATGAGCAGTTCTTC. It specifies CASGYGGSSYNEQFF. The rearrangement joins TRBV28 to TRBJ2-1, with TRBD2 matching over 7 bases. V gave up 8 bases and J gave up 0 bases; unmatched junction bases: 7. Germline CDR1 MDHEN, CDR2 SYDVKM. This CDR3 has 15 amino acids.